This TCR beta chain was found in a study of CD8 T cell repertoires and HIV-1 epitope variants. Notes on this clone: Antigen specificity is unknown.

Germline CDR1 is MNHEY and CDR2 is SMNVEV (reference sequence). Trimming removed 8 bases from V and 1 base from J, with 20 bases in between. The CDR3 consists of 16 residues. Here immunoSEQ multiplex PCR was the method, and the copy in TCRdb shows in-frame clones only, minus some. The sample comprises around 6,400 clones, about 70% of which are singletons, and over 40% rests with the top ten. The chain has TRBV27 and TRBJ1-2; D gene ambiguous. The TCR sequence derives from a male donor with HIV. Sequenced material: cultured CD8+ T cells derived from PBMCs. For the CDR3, the DNA is TGTGCCAGCGGCTTATATCCCTTGGACCTTAACTATGGCTACACCTTC. Encoded protein: CASGLYPLDLNYGYTF.